The 2 T cell receptor beta chains below come from one sample, sequenced in a study of T cell clonality in common variable immunodeficiency. Clones were read by immunoSEQ multiplex PCR, and TCRdb kept only the in-frame ones, dropping some. The sample holds under 35,000 clones, and no clone turns up only once. The sample taken for sequencing was peripheral blood mononuclear cells. All receptors derive from a person aged 18 to 75 in good health.

This clone was picked up many times. Read sequence stops 3 residues before the CDR3 end, and the germline J gene provides the missing end. This specimen includes other DNA sequences encoding the same CDR3. This chain joins TRBV11-1 and TRBJ1-3; 7 bases are shared with TRBD1. Losses at the gene ends were 6 bases for V and 8 bases for J; bases not matched to a gene: 13. The length of the CDR3 is 15 residues. Germline V gives CDR1 SGHAT, CDR2 FQDESV (reference sequence). The CDR3 here is CASSSRRGGQDTIYF. The part of the CDR3 DNA that was read is TGTGCCAGCAGTTCCAGGCGAGGGGGCCAAGACACC.

This clone was counted many times. Read sequence stops 3 residues before the CDR3 end, and the germline J gene provides the missing end. The chain links TRBV27 to TRBJ2-7, with TRBD2 as a possible D gene (6 bases). The CDR3 covers 14 residues. The V gene's germline CDR1 is MNHEY and CDR2 SMNVEV (reference sequence). The V end lost 6 bases, the J end lost 6 bases, and 18 bases lay between the germline ends. The DNA read from the CDR3 is TGTGCCAGCAGCCTCCTGGGGGGAATTGCCGAG. Protein: CASSLLGGIAE. The entire CDR3 protein is CASSLLGGIAEQYF.